The clone carrying this TCR beta chain has more than one count but fewer than ten. The antigen is not known. Trimming took 4 bases from V and 3 from J; bases not matched to a gene: 4. This CDR3 has 15 residues. CDR1 SGHAT and CDR2 FQNNGV come from the germline V gene. This record comes from a study of T-cell reconstitution after alpha-beta-depleted transplantation in children. TCRbeta library construction was performed incorporating unique molecular identifiers. TCRdb reprocessed the PCR reads with MiXCR, giving one entry per CDR3 protein. Of about 980,000 distinct CDR3 sequences listed, about 30% were seen once; the top ten hold 28%. Study-wide findings and caveats: It was newly produced T cells that mostly accounted for T-cell counts and diversity one year after transplant. The study traced high day-60 TCRbeta diversity in some patients to surviving recipient T cells and thymic progenitors. It was reported that alpha-beta T cells came from several hundred expanded graft clones (about two months after transplant).

This TCR came from a boy under three years old who had a stem cell transplant for SCID, so the T cells may come from the graft donor. This rearrangement joins TRBV11-2 to TRBJ2-1; 9 bases line up with TRBD2. Material: PBMCs, mostly from graft donor cells, obtained 360 days after TCRalphabeta/CD19-depleted stem cell transplant. CDR3 amino acids: CASSWAGGSYNEQFF. CDR3 bases: TGTGCCAGCAGCTGGGCGGGGGGGAGCTACAATGAGCAGTTCTTC.